These 29 T cell receptor beta chains originate from one sample sequenced in a study of blood T cell repertoires in COVID-19. Produced via immunoSEQ multiplex PCR; TCRdb's table is partial and in-frame only. The sample carries tens of thousands of clones, more than 70% recorded once. The specimen was peripheral blood. These receptors were collected from a human donor in a cohort sampled during active COVID-19.

The chain is built from TRBV28 and TRBJ1-2; 7 bases align to TRBD1. This CDR3 contains 14 residues. The ends lost 2 bases at V and 7 bases at J; junction bases unmatched: 7. Germline-derived CDR1 and CDR2 are MDHEN and SYDVKM. This CDR3 is CASSLPARGIGYTF. The CDR3 region has the DNA TGTGCCAGCAGTTTACCGGCCAGGGGGATTGGCTACACCTTC.

The chain has TRBV11-3 and TRBJ2-2; 7 nucleotides agree with TRBD2. J was trimmed by 1 base and V by 3 bases; bases with no gene match: 5. Germline V CDR1 and CDR2: SGHNT, YENEEA. This CDR3 spans 16 amino acids. The CDR3: CASSFMGGGNTGELFF. CDR3 nucleotide sequence: TGTGCCAGCAGCTTTATGGGCGGGGGGAACACCGGGGAGCTGTTTTTT.

The rearrangement joins TRBV7-9 to TRBJ2-3; 11 bases agree with TRBD2. Trimming at V came to 5 bases and at J to 10 bases, leaving 2 bases not matched to a gene. CDR3 length equals 12 residues. The germline gives CDR1 SEHNR, CDR2 FQNEAQ (reference sequence). In DNA form, the CDR3 reads TGTGCCAGCAGCAGGACTAGCGGGTCGCAGTATTTT. The encoded protein is CASSRTSGSQYF.

The chain recombines TRBV11-3 with TRBJ1-6, with a possible D match to TRBD1 (5 bases). From germline, CDR1 is SGHNT and CDR2 YENEEA. CDR3 length: 18 residues. Trimming pared 1 base from V and 1 base from J, leaving 14 bases between. For the CDR3, the DNA is TGTGCCAGCAGCTTAGTCCGTAGCAGGGCATCCTATAATTCACCCCTCCACTTT. Protein product: CASSLVRSRASYNSPLHF.

The chain employs TRBV9 and TRBJ1-6; TRBD1 might be the D (5 bases). The CDR3 is 14 residues long. V was clipped by 0 bases and J by 7 bases, with 8 bases between them. Germline V gene lookup returns CDR1 SGDLS and CDR2 YYNGEE. This chain's CDR3 is CASSVAGANSPLHF. The CDR3 coding sequence is TGTGCCAGCAGCGTAGCTGGGGCCAATTCACCCCTCCACTTT.

This sequence joins TRBV14 and TRBJ2-1, with TRBD1 matching over 7 bases. The CDR3 is 16 amino acids. The V gene end was trimmed by 1 base and the J gene end by 7 bases; junction bases not matched to a gene: 10. CDR1 and CDR2 (germline): SGHDN, FVKESK. The CDR3 here is CASSQVRQGNRNEQFF. Here the CDR3 DNA reads TGTGCCAGCAGCCAAGTGAGACAGGGTAACAGGAATGAGCAGTTCTTC.

This clone was seen a single time. The V call is TRBV5-4, the J call TRBJ1-2; perhaps TRBD1 as D (6 bases). V was pared by 5 bases and J by 5 bases, with 19 bases between. The V gene's germline CDR1 is SGHNT and CDR2 YYREEE (reference sequence). The CDR3 has 15 amino acids. CDR3 in DNA: TGTGCCAGCAGTCCCCGGACAGACGGCGGGTATGGCTACACCTTC. It translates to CASSPRTDGGYGYTF.

The chain links TRBV4-2 to TRBJ1-5; 8 bases fit TRBD1. The J segment lost 7 bases and the V segment lost 3 bases, leaving 2 bases of the junction unmatched. The CDR3 has 13 residues. In germline, CDR1 is LGHNA, CDR2 YNFKEQ. The CDR3 loop reads CASSQDRDQPQHF. The CDR3 DNA sequence: TGTGCCAGCAGCCAGGACAGGGACCAGCCCCAGCATTTT.

The chain couples TRBV10-3 to TRBJ2-7; 11 bases align to TRBD1. CDR1 ENHRY and CDR2 SYGVKD come from the germline V gene. V was pared by 4 bases and J by 3 bases, with 5 bases of the junction left unmatched. This CDR3 comprises 15 residues. Here the CDR3 DNA reads TGTGCCATCAGTGGGGGACAGGGGGTCAACTACGAGCAGTACTTC. Its protein is CAISGGQGVNYEQYF.

The CDR3 protein is CASSRTGTVQETQYF. The CDR3 DNA reads as TGTGCCAGCAGCCGAACCGGGACAGTCCAAGAGACCCAGTACTTC. The rearrangement joins TRBV5-8 to TRBJ2-5; 7 bases agree with TRBD1. Trimming cost V 4 bases and J 1 base; bases outside gene matches: 7. Germline CDR1 reads SGHTS; CDR2 reads YDEGEE. The CDR3 is made up of 15 amino acids.

The chain is built from TRBV5-1 and TRBJ2-7; 11 nucleotides agree with TRBD2. V lost 4 bases and J lost 8; bases outside the gene matches: 11. Germline V gene sequence: CDR1 SGHRS, CDR2 YFSETQ. CDR3 length equals 15 residues. The CDR3 DNA follows: TGCGCCAGCAGCGTTGATAGCGGGGGGGCCGGTCAGCAGTACTTC. It yields the protein CASSVDSGGAGQQYF.

The rearrangement joins TRBV11-1 to TRBJ2-6, with D possibly being TRBD1 (5 bases). The CDR3 sequence is 16 residues long. Per germline, CDR1 SGHAT and CDR2 FQDESV (reference sequence). Trimming left V 3 bases short and J 3 bases short, with 12 bases between. This chain's CDR3 is CASSLRQSLGANVLTF. CDR3 DNA sequence: TGTGCCAGCAGCTTGCGACAGTCCCTTGGGGCCAACGTCCTGACTTTC.

V and J are TRBV27 and TRBJ1-1; D not resolved. V shed 8 bases and J shed 1 base, with 11 bases lying between them. Germline values: CDR1 MNHEY, CDR2 SMNVEV (reference sequence). There are 13 residues in the CDR3. CDR3 amino acids: CASLSSKNTEAFF. The CDR3 DNA reads TGTGCCAGCCTTAGTAGTAAGAACACTGAAGCTTTCTTT.

The chain combines TRBV20-1 with TRBJ2-5; possible D gene TRBD2, 6 bases. The V gene lost 6 bases and the J gene lost 8 bases, with 13 bases spanning the gap. This CDR3 contains 11 residues. Germline CDR1 is DFQATT and CDR2 is SNEGSKA (reference sequence). This CDR3 is CSATREGTQYF. The CDR3, as DNA: TGCAGTGCCACGCGGGAAGGTACCCAGTACTTC.

The V gene is TRBV28, the J gene TRBJ2-7, with 7 bases lining up with TRBD2. Germline CDR1 is MDHEN and CDR2 is SYDVKM. Germline trimming cut 8 bases from V and 10 bases from J; bases unmatched to any gene: 14. CDR3 length: 13 amino acids. CDR3 amino acids: CASWGGIGLDQYF. In nucleotides, the CDR3 is TGTGCCAGCTGGGGGGGAATTGGACTAGACCAGTACTTC. The whole variable domain, remainder taken from reference TRBV28 and TRBJ2-7, is DVKVTQSSRYLVKRTGEKVFLECVQDMDHENMFWYRQDPGLGLRLIYFSYDVKMKEKGDIPEGYSVSREKKERFSLILESASTNQTSMYLCASWGGIGLDQYFGPGTRLTVT.

This clone was counted once. The chain has TRBV14 and TRBJ1-4, with TRBD1 matching over 7 bases. Germline assignment: CDR1 SGHDN and CDR2 FVKESK. V shed 2 bases and J 5 bases; nucleotides not matched to a gene: 5. The CDR3 has 15 residues. CDR3 in amino acids: CASSQQQGLNEKLFF. DNA for the CDR3: TGTGCCAGCAGCCAACAACAGGGGCTGAATGAAAAACTGTTTTTT. The complete variable domain, with remaining parts taken from reference TRBV14 and TRBJ1-4, reads EAGVTQFPSHSVIEKGQTVTLRCDPISGHDNLYWYRRVMGKEIKFLLHFVKESKQDESGMPNNRFLAERTGGTYSTLKVQPAELEDSGVYFCASSQQQGLNEKLFFGSGTQLSVL.

The chain joins TRBV4-2 to TRBJ2-3, with 9 positions matching TRBD1. The CDR3 spans 15 residues. J lost 6 bases, V lost 1 base, and 5 bases had no gene match. Germline V gene sequence: CDR1 LGHNA, CDR2 YNFKEQ. The chain's CDR3 is CASSQGGQGTDTQYF. CDR3 nucleotides: TGTGCCAGCAGCCAAGGCGGACAGGGGACCGATACGCAGTATTTT.

On this clone itself: Its ends do not fully match the called genes, so a read error is possible. The chain has TRBV10-2 and TRBJ1-3, with D uncertain. CDR1 and CDR2 (germline): WSHSY, SAAADI. The CDR3 contains 12 residues. This CDR3 reads CASSEVGDTIYF. The CDR3 nucleotides are TGCGCCAGCAGTGAGGTTGGAGACACCATATATTTT.

This chain connects TRBV6-5 to TRBJ2-7; TRBD1 might be the D (6 bases). CDR1 is MNHEY, CDR2 SVGAGI, per germline. V was cut by 6 bases and J by 0 bases, with 12 bases left in between. The CDR3 sequence is 14 residues long. The CDR3 is CASRDRRPSYEQYF. The CDR3 DNA follows: TGTGCCAGCAGAGACAGGCGACCCTCCTACGAGCAGTACTTC.

The chain couples TRBV5-1 to TRBJ2-1, with 8 positions matching TRBD2. With V trimmed by 4 bases and J by 2 bases, 8 bases remained unmatched. CDR1 and CDR2 (germline): SGHRS, YFSETQ. The CDR3 covers 16 residues. The CDR3 nucleotides read TGCGCCAGCAGCCCGGGAGGGGGGGAGGCCTACAATGAGCAGTTCTTC. Amino acid sequence: CASSPGGGEAYNEQFF.

The gene calls are TRBV11-2 and TRBJ2-1; the match to TRBD2 covers 11 bases. Germline lookup yields CDR1 SGHAT and CDR2 FQNNGV. The V and J ends lost 8 bases and 9 bases, in that order; junction bases with no gene match: 12. There are 15 residues in the CDR3. Here the CDR3 reads CASSSSGGPGREQFF. CDR3 nucleotide sequence: TGTGCCAGCTCCTCTAGCGGGGGGCCCGGGCGTGAGCAGTTCTTC.

The chain links TRBV2 to TRBJ2-2; D possibly corresponds to TRBD2 (5 bases). The germline V gene encodes CDR1 SNHLY and CDR2 FYNNEI. The CDR3 has 13 amino acids. V was trimmed by 6 bases and J by 7 bases, leaving 12 bases between them. The DNA for the CDR3 is TGTGCCAGCAGACGTCTAGCCGGCGGGGAGCTGTTTTTT. Protein sequence: CASRRLAGGELFF.

The chain has TRBV24-1 and TRBJ2-2, with D perhaps TRBD1 (6 bases). The V gene's germline CDR1 is KGHDR and CDR2 SFDVKD. CDR3 length: 15 amino acids. V was cut by 1 base and J by 1 base, with 6 bases left in between. The CDR3 reads CATSDFRGNTGELFF. In nucleotides, the CDR3 is TGTGCCACCAGTGATTTCAGGGGGAACACCGGGGAGCTGTTTTTT.

V and J are TRBV7-2 and TRBJ2-7; TRBD2 might be the D (5 bases). V was shortened by 5 bases and J by 0 bases, with 11 bases between the two germline ends. The CDR3 totals 14 residues. CDR1 and CDR2 from the germline V gene are SGHTA and FQGNSA. CDR3 region: CASSGSAASYEQYF. The CDR3 coding sequence is TGTGCCAGCAGCGGGAGTGCTGCCTCCTACGAGCAGTACTTC.

V gene TRBV6-5 combines with J gene TRBJ1-2; 11 nucleotides match TRBD1. Losses at the gene ends were 5 bases for V and 2 bases for J; bases not matched to a gene: 4. The CDR3 totals 15 residues. Germline V CDR1 and CDR2: MNHEY, SVGAGI. Here the CDR3 reads CASSRRTGGNYGYTF. The CDR3 DNA sequence: TGTGCCAGCAGTAGACGGACAGGGGGCAACTATGGCTACACCTTC.

The chain carries TRBV7-9 and TRBJ2-7; D is possibly TRBD1 (7 bases). CDR3 length: 17 amino acids. Germline CDR1 and CDR2: SEHNR and FQNEAQ (reference sequence). The germline V and J ends were trimmed by 4 bases and 5 bases, with 24 bases remaining between them. The CDR3 nucleotides are TGTGCCAGCAGCTCGGTGGGGGGACAGCTCAATGGAAACGAGCAGTACTTC. Translation: CASSSVGGQLNGNEQYF.

This clone was observed once. The J gene is TRBJ2-1, the V gene TRBV9; D may be TRBD1 (6 bases). The CDR3 loop spans 14 amino acids. CDR1 is SGDLS and CDR2 is YYNGEE in the germline V gene. V gave up 0 bases and J gave up 12 bases, with 16 bases separating them. The CDR3 coding sequence is TGTGCCAGCAGCGTAGGGCAGGCAGGGGCTGTGCAGTTCTTC. Translated: CASSVGQAGAVQFF.

V gene TRBV5-1 combines with J gene TRBJ2-7; 10 nucleotides align to TRBD1. V shed 0 bases and J 4 bases; nucleotides not matched to a gene: 4. This CDR3 contains 15 residues. Germline V gives CDR1 SGHRS, CDR2 YFSETQ. CDR3 sequence: CASSLALGQGYEQYF. The DNA for the CDR3 is TGCGCCAGCAGCTTGGCCTTGGGACAGGGGTACGAGCAGTACTTC.

This chain uses TRBV9 with TRBJ1-1, with 7 bases that match TRBD1. The CDR3 runs 13 residues. J lost 7 bases, V lost 0 bases, and 3 bases had no gene match. The germline V gene has CDR1 SGDLS and CDR2 YYNGEE. The CDR3 loop is CASSVGAGGEAFF. The CDR3 coding sequence is TGTGCCAGCAGCGTAGGGGCAGGGGGTGAAGCTTTCTTT.